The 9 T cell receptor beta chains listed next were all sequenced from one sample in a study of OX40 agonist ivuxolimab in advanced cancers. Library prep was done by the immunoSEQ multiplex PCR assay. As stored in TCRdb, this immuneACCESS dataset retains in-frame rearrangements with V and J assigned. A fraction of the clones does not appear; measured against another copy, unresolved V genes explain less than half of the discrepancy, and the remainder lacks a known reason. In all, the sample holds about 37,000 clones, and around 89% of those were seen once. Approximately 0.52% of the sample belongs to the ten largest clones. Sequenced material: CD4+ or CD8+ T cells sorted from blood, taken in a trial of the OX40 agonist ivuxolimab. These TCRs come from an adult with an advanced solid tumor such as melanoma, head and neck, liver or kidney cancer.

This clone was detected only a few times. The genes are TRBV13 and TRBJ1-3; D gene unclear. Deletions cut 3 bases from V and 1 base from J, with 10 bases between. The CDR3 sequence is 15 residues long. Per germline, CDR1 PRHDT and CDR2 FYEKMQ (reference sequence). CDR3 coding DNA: TGTGCCAGCAGCTTGGGGAAAAAGTCTGGAAACACCATATATTTT. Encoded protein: CASSLGKKSGNTIYF.

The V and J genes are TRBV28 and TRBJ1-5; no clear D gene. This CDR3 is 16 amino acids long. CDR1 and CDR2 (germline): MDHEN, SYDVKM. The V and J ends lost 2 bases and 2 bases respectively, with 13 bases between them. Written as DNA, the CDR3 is TGTGCCAGCAGTTTACAAGCCGGGATGGGCAATCAGCCCCAGCATTTT. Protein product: CASSLQAGMGNQPQHF.

The CDR3 DNA follows: TGTGCTAGGAGGACAGGAGAAGATGGCTACACCTTC. It yields the protein CARRTGEDGYTF. The V call is TRBV7-7, the J call TRBJ1-2; 7 positions agree with TRBD1. Germline lookup yields CDR1 SSHAT and CDR2 FNYEAQ (reference sequence). The CDR3 totals 12 residues.

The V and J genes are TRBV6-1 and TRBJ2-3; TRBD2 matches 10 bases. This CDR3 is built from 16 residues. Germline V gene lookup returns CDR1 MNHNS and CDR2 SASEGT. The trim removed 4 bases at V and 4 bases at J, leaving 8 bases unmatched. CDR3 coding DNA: TGTGCCAGCAGTGTGGGACTAGCGAACAGCCCAGATACGCAGTATTTT. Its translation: CASSVGLANSPDTQYF.

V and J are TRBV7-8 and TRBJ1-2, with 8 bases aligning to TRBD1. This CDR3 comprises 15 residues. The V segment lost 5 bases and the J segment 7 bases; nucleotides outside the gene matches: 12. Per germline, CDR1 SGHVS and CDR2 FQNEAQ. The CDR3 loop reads CASSPDRSGGRGYTF. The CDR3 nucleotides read TGTGCCAGCAGCCCAGATAGATCAGGGGGCCGTGGCTACACCTTC.

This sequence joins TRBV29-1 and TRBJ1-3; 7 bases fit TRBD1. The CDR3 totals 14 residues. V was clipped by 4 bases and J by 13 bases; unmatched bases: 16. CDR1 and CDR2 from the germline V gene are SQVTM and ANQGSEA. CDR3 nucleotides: TGCAGCGTTGCCCCAGACAGGGAAAGCCGCCTTATATATTTT. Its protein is CSVAPDRESRLIYF.

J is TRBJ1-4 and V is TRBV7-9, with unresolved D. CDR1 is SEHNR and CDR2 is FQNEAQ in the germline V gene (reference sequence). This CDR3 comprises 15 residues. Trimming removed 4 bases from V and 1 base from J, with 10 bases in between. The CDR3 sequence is CASSSREVTNEKLFF. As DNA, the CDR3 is TGTGCCAGCAGCTCCCGGGAGGTAACTAATGAAAAACTGTTTTTT.

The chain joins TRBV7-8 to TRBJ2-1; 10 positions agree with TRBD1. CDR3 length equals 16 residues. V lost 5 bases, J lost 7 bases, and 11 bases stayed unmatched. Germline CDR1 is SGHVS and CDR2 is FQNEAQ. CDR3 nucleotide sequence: TGTGCCAGCAGCCCGCAGCATCGGACAGGGGGGAATGAGCAGTTCTTC. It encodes CASSPQHRTGGNEQFF.

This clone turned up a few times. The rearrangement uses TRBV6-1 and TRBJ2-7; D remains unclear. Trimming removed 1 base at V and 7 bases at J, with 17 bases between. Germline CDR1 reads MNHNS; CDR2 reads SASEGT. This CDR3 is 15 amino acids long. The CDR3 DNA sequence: TGTGCCAGCAGTGAAGAGGCCGAAAGAGTGATAGAGCAGTACTTC. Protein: CASSEEAERVIEQYF.